The present entry profiles one T cell receptor (beta chain) with its context. The data belong to a study of blood T cell repertoires in COVID-19. Germline V gene data show CDR1 as LNHDA and CDR2 as SQIVND (reference sequence). V was trimmed by 6 bases and J by 2 bases, leaving 13 bases between them. The CDR3 is 14 residues long. TCRdb keeps only in-frame clones here, not all; method: immunoSEQ multiplex PCR. This sample carries 25,000 to 35,000 clones, around 90% of them seen once, and the ten largest clones take 5.4%. The sequence derives from a man aged 55 to 70 with active COVID-19. The sequencing input was peripheral blood. The chain has TRBV19 and TRBJ1-2; possibly TRBD1 for D (5 bases). CDR3 in DNA: TGTGCCAGTAGCTCCCAGGGTCGGAACTATGGCTACACCTTC. This encodes CASSSQGRNYGYTF.